The source of this TCR beta chain is a study of naive and memory T cell subsets. CDR1 is SGHTA, CDR2 FQGNSA, per germline. The V end was cut by 5 bases, the J end by 2 bases, with 14 bases between. The CDR3 covers 15 residues. Study results and limitations: Over 85% of naive TCR sequences appeared only once, unlike memory subsets. There was no ground truth to check naive and memory subset results.

Two oligonucleotides, mixed equimolar, formed the beta constant-region primer covering TRBC1 and TRBC2. Nested alpha and beta constant-region primers with the SP2 primer drove four PCR rounds on ligated cDNA. One entry per CDR3 protein, called by TCRdb with MiXCR from the UMI-ligation and nested PCR reads. The sample yields 100,000 or so distinct CDR3 sequences, 7% to 8% seen once. Four subsets defined by CD45RA and CD27 were sorted after CD3, CD4, CD8 and live/dead staining. This clonotype was counted many times. What it binds is unknown. The sequencing sample was made of central memory CD4+ T cells from blood. V gene TRBV7-2 combines with J gene TRBJ2-3; D unresolved. The TCR originated in a human donor in good health. CDR3 sequence reads: CASSQMSSSTDTQYF. For the CDR3, the DNA is TGTGCCAGCAGCCAAATGTCCAGTTCCACAGATACGCAGTATTTT.